The 5 T cell receptor beta chains given below trace back to one sample, sequenced in a study of glioma-infiltrating T cells. Amplification of TCR alpha and beta CDR3 regions from RNA used iRepertoire nested multiplex PCR. TCRdb used MiXCR to reprocess the multiplex PCR reads, holding one entry per CDR3 protein. Of approximately 110,000 distinct CDR3 sequences in the sample, under 30% were seen once. Sequencing was performed on glioma tissue, nonneoplastic brain tissue, or PBMCs (not recorded which). These receptors were taken from a human donor with low-grade glioma or glioblastoma, undergoing nonglioma brain surgery, or in good health (not recorded which).

This clonotype was observed many times. The chain carries TRBV4-1 and TRBJ1-2; D is unclear. This CDR3 is 14 amino acids long. Germline CDR1 reads MGHRA; CDR2 reads YSYEKL. V lost 1 base and J lost 4, with 10 bases in between. The DNA for the CDR3 is TGCGCCAGCAGCCAAGGACTCGGCTTCTATGGCTACACCTTC. It yields the protein CASSQGLGFYGYTF.

For this clonotype: At one end, the junction sequence differs from germline, possibly due to a read error. This chain connects TRBV6-2 or TRBV6-3 to TRBJ1-1; D may be TRBD1 (5 bases). CDR1 and CDR2 from the germline V gene are MNHEY and SVGEGT. CDR3 size: 11 residues. In DNA form, the CDR3 reads TGTGCCAGCCGTTGGGGGACTGAAGCCTTCTTT. It is translated as CASRWGTEAFF.

This clonotype was picked up many times. CDR3 sequence: CASSLDGSPLYGYTF. The CDR3 nucleotides read TGCGCCAGCAGCTTGGACGGATCTCCTCTCTATGGCTACACCTTC. V gene TRBV5-1 combines with J gene TRBJ1-2; no firm D call. CDR1 is SGHRS and CDR2 is YFSETQ in the germline V gene. The V and J ends lost 0 bases and 4 bases respectively, with 13 bases between them. This CDR3 comprises 15 residues.

The sample holds many counts of this clonotype. V gene TRBV3-1 combines with J gene TRBJ2-7, with TRBD2 matching over 8 bases. Unmatched junction bases numbered 6, after V lost 9 bases and J lost 2 bases. The CDR3 covers 13 residues. CDR1 LGHDT and CDR2 YNNKEL come from the germline V gene (reference sequence). The CDR3 nucleotides are TGTGCCAGTACCCTAGCGGGTGCCTACGAGCAGTACTTC. Residues: CASTLAGAYEQYF.

Concerning this clonotype itself: The junction departs from the called germline gene at one end, perhaps through a read error. The chain carries TRBV27 and TRBJ1-5; 7 bases align to TRBD1. Germline values: CDR1 MNHEY, CDR2 SMNVEV (reference sequence). The length of the CDR3 is 15 residues. The CDR3 is CANSFQGQLNQPQHF. CDR3 nucleotide sequence: TGTGCCAACAGTTTCCAGGGACAGTTGAATCAGCCCCAGCATTTT.